A single sample gave rise to the 2 T cell receptor beta chains below, sequenced in a study of T cells after yellow fever vaccination. TCRdb re-derived calls from the 5' RACE reads in MiXCR, one entry per CDR3 protein. The table records some 320,000 distinct CDR3 sequences, roughly 4.3% of them present only once. Here the sequenced sample was PBMCs, taken 5 days after the yellow fever booster vaccination. These receptors originate from a man aged 18 to 30 who received the YFV17D yellow fever vaccine.

This clonotype showed up many times. The gene calls are TRBV6-2 or TRBV6-3 and TRBJ1-6; D not certain. V lost 2 bases and J lost 15, with 14 bases in between. The CDR3 consists of 13 residues. Germline V lookup: CDR1 MNHEY, CDR2 SVGEGT. Written as DNA, the CDR3 is TGTGCCAGCAGTTACCAGCCGGGCTCCGGCCTCCACTTT. Its protein is CASSYQPGSGLHF.

The sample holds a few counts of this clonotype. The CDR3 DNA reads as TGCGCCAGCAGCCAAGATGGGACCAATAATTCACCCCTCCACTTT. Protein: CASSQDGTNNSPLHF. The chain joins TRBV4-1 to TRBJ1-6, with D perhaps matching TRBD1 (5 bases). V was cut by 0 bases and J by 5 bases, with 8 bases left in between. Germline CDR1 and CDR2: MGHRA and YSYEKL. This CDR3 comprises 15 residues.